This T cell receptor beta chain was observed in a study of blood T cell repertoires in COVID-19. As originally analysed: By means of reference gene primer amplification, nucleated cell counts were estimated. Method: immunoSEQ multiplex PCR; TCRdb's copy keeps in-frame clones and lacks some. That table is the source of V, J and clone size, and D and trimming were worked out from the DNA. The table shows approximately 190,000 clones, with roughly four fifths occurring only once. The CDR3 length is 14 residues. Germline CDR1 reads MNHEY; CDR2 reads SMNVEV (reference sequence). V lost 2 bases and J 6 bases, leaving 11 bases between the germline ends.

The TCR was taken from a woman between 40 and 55 years old with acute or convalescent COVID-19. Sequencing was carried out using peripheral blood. This chain connects TRBV27 to TRBJ1-5; possibly TRBD1 for D (6 bases). The CDR3 reads CASSLVRGTQPQHF. CDR3 DNA: TGTGCCAGCAGTTTAGTCAGGGGAACTCAGCCCCAGCATTTT.